This T cell receptor (beta chain) appears in the sequencing data of a study of T cells after yellow fever vaccination. Broader study findings: A weaker secondary response peaked on day 5, the primary on day 15.

This CDR3 has 16 amino acids. Looked up from germline, CDR1 is SGDLS and CDR2 is YYNGEE. V was cut by 0 bases and J by 3 bases, with 16 bases left in between. This clonotype was seen a few times. The antigen is unknown. Generation of TCR cDNA used 5'RACE template switching (which added a universal primer site and UMIs). TCRdb reanalysed the 5' RACE reads using MiXCR and keeps one entry per CDR3 protein. The sample contains approximately 550,000 distinct CDR3 sequences, roughly 14% of which appear only once. The sequence derives from a man aged 25-45 years who received the YFV17D yellow fever vaccine. The rearrangement links TRBV9 to TRBJ2-7; possible D gene TRBD2, 7 bases. This specimen was PBMCs, taken on the day of the yellow fever booster vaccination. CDR3 in DNA: TGTGCCAGCAGCGTAGGGGGGGGCCGCGGGAACTACGAGCAGTACTTC. Translating gives CASSVGGGRGNYEQYF.